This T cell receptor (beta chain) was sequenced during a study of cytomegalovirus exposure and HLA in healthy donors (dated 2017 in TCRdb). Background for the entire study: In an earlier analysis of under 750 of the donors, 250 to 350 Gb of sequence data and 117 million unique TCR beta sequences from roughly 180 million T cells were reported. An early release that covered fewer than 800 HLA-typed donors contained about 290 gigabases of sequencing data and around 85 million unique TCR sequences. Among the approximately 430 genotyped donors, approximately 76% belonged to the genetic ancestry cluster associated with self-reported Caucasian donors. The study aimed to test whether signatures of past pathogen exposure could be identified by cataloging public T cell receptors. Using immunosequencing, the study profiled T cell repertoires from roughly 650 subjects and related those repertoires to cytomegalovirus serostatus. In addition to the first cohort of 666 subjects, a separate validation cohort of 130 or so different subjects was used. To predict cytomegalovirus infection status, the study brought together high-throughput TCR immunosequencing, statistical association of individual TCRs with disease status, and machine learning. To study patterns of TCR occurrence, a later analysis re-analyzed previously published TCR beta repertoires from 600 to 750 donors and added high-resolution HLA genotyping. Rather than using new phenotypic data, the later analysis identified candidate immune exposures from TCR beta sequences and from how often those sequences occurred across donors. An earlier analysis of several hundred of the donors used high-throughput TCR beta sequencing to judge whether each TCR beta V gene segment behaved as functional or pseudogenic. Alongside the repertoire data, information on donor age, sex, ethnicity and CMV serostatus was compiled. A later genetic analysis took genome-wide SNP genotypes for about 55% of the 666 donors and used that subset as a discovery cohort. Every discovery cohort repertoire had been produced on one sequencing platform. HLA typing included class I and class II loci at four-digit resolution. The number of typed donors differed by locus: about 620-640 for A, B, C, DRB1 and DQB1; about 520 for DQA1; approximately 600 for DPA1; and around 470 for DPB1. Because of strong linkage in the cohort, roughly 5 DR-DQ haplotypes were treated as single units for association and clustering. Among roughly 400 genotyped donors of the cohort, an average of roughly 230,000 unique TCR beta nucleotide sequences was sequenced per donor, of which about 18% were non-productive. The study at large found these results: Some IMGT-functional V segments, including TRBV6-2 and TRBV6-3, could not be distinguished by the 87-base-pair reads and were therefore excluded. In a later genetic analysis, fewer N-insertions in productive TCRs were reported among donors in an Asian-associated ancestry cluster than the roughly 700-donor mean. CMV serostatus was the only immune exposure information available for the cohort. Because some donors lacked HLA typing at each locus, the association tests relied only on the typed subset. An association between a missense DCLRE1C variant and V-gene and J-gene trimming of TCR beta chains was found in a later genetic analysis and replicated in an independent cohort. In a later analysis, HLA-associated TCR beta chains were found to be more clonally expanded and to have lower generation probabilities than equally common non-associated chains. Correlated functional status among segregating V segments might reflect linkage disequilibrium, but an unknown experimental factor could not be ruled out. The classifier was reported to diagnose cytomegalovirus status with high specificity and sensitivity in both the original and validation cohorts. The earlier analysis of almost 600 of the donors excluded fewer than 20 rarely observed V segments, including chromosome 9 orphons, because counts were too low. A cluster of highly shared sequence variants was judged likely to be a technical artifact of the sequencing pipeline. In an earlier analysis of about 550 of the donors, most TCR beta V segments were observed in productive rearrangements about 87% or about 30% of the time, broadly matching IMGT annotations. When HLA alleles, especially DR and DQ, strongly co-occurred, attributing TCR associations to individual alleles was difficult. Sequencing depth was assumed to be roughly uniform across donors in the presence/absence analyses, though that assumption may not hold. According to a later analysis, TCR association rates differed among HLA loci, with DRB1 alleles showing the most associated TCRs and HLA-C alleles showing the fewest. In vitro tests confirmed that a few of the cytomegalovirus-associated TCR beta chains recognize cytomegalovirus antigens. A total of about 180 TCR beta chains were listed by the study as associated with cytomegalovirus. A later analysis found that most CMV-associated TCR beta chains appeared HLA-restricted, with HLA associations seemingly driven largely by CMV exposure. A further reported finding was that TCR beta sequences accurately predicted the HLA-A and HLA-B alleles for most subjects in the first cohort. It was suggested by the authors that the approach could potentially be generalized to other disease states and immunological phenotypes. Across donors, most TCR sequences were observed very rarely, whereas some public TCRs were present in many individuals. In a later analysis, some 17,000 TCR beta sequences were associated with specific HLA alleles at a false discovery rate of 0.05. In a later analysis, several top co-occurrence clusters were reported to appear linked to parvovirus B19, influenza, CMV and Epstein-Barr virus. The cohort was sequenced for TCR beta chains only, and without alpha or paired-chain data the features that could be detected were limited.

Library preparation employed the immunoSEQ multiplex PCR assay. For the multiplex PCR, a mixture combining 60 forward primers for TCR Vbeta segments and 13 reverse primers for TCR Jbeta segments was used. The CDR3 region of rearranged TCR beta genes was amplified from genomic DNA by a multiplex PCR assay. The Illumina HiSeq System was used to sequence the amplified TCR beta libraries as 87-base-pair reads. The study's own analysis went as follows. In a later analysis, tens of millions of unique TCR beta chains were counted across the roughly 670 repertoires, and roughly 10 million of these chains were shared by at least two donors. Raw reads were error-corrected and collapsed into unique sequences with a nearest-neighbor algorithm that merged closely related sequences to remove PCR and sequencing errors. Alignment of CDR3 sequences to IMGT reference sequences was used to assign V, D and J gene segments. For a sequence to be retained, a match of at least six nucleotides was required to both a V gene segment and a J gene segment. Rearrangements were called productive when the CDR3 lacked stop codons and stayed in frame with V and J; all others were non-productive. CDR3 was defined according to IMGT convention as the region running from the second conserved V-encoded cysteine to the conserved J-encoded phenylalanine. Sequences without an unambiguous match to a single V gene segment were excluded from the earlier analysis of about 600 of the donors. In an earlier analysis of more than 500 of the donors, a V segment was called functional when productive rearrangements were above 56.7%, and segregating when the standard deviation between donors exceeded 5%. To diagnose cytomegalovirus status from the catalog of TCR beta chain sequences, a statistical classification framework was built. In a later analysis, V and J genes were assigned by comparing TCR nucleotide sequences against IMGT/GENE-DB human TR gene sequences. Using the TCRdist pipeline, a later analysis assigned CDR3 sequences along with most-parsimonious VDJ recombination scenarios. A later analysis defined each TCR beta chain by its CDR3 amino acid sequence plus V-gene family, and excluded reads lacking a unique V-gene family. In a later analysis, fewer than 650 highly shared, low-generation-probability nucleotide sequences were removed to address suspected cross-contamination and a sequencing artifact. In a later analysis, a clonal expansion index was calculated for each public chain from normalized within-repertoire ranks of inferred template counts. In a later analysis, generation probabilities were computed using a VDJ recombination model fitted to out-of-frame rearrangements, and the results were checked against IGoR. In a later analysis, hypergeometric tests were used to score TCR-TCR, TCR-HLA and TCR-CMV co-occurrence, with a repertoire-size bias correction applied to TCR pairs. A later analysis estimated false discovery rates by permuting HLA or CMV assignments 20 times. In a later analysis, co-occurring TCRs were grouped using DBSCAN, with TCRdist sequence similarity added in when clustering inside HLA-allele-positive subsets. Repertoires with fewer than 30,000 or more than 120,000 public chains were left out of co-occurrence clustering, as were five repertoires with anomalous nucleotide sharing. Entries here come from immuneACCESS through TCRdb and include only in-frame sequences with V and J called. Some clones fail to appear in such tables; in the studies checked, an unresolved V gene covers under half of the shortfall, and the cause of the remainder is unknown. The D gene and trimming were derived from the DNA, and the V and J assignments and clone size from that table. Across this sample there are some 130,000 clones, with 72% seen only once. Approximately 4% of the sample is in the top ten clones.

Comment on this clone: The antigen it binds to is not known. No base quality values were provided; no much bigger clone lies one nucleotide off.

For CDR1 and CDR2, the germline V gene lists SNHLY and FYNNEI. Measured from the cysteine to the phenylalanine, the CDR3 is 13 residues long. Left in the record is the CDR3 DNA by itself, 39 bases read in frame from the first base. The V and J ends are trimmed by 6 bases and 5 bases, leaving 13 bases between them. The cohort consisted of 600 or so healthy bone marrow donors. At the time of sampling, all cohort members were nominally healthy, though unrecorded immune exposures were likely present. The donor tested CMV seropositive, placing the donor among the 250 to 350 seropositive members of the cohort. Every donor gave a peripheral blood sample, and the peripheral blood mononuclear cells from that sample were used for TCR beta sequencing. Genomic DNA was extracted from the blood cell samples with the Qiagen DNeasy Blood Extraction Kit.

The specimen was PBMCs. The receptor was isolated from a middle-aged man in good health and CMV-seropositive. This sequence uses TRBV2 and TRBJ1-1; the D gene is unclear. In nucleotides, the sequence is TGTGCCAGCAGAAACACCTTCTGGACTGAAGCTTTCTTT. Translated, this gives CASRNTFWTEAFF.